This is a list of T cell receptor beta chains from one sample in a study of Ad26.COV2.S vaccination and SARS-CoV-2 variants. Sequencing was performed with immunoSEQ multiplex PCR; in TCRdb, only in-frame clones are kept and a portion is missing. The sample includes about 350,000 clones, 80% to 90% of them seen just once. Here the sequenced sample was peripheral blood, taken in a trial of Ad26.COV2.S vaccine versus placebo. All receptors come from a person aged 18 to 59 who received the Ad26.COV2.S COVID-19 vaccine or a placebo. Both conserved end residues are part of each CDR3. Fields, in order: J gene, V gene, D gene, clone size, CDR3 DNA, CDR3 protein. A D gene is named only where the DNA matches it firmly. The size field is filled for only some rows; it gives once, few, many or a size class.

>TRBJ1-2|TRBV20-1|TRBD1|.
TGCAGTGCTAGTTCCGGGACAGGGAGCGGCTACACCTTC
CSASSGTGSGYTF
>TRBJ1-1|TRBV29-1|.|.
TGCAGCGTGCCCCCAGGGTCGCCGAACACTGAAGCTTTCTTT
CSVPPGSPNTEAFF
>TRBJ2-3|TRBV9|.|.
TGTGCCAGCAGCGTAGGGACAGCAGCAGATACGCAGTATTTT
CASSVGTAADTQYF
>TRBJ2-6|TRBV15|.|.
TGTGCCACCAGCAGAGGACCGTCCGGGGCCAACGTCCTGACTTTC
CATSRGPSGANVLTF
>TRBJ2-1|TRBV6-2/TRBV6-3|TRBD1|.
TGTGCCAGCAGCGGTTTTAGGACAGGAATAAAGAGCTCCTACAATGAGCAGTTCTTC
CASSGFRTGIKSSYNEQFF
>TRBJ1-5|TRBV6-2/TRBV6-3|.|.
TGTGCCAGCAGTGAGCGCTACCCCAATCAGCCCCAGCATTTT
CASSERYPNQPQHF
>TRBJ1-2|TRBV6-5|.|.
TGTGCCAGCAGTTACTACGACGGTAACTATGGCTACACCTTC
CASSYYDGNYGYTF
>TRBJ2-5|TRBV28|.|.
TGTGCCAGCAGTTTACTTGGGACGGCGTACCAAGAGACCCAGTACTTC
CASSLLGTAYQETQYF
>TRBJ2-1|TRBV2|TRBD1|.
TGTGCCAGCAGCGGACAGGGAAGATACAATGAGCAGTTCTTC
CASSGQGRYNEQFF
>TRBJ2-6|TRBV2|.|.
TGTGCCAGCAGTTACAGGGCCACCGGGGCCAACGTCCTGACTTTC
CASSYRATGANVLTF
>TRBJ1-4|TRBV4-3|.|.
TGCGCCAGCAGCGACAGTGGACAAGCAGGTGAAAAACTGTTTTTT
CASSDSGQAGEKLFF
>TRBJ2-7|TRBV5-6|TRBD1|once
TGTGCCAGCAGCTTGTCCGGGACAGGGGGTATCTACGAGCAGTACTTC
CASSLSGTGGIYEQYF
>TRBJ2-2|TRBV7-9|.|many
TGTGCCAGCAGCTTGGGGGCCGGGGAGCTGTTTTTT
CASSLGAGELFF
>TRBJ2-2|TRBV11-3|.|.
TGTGCCAGCAGCCCCCATACCGGGGAGCTGTTTTTT
CASSPHTGELFF
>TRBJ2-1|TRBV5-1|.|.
TGCGCCAGCACCCCGGGGAGTTACAATGAGCAGTTCTTC
CASTPGSYNEQFF
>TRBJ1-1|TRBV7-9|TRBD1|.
TGTGCCAGCAGCTTAGCGACAGGGGGCAGGGTGAACACTGAAGCTTTCTTT
CASSLATGGRVNTEAFF
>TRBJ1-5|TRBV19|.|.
TGTGCCAGTAGTGTCCGGGACAGCAATCAGCCCCAGCATTTT
CASSVRDSNQPQHF
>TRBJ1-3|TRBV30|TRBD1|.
TGTGCCTGGAGCCGGGACAGGGCTGGAAACACCATATATTTT
CAWSRDRAGNTIYF
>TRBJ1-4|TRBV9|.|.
TGTGCCAGCAGCGCTACCGGGACGGTTAATGAAAAACTGTTTTTT
CASSATGTVNEKLFF
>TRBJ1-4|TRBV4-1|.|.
TGCGCCAGCAGCCCCCGTGGGGAAAAACTGTTTTTT
CASSPRGEKLFF
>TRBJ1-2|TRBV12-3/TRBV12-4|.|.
TGTGCCAGCAGGGCCGGGAACAACTATGGCTACACCTTC
CASRAGNNYGYTF
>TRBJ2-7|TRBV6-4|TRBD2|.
TGTGCCTTCGGGACTAGCGGGGGGCTTAGGAGCTACGAGCAGTACTTC
CAFGTSGGLRSYEQYF
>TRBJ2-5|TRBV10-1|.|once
TGCGCCAGCAGTGAGTCTGGGGGGATAGGAGAGACCCAGTACTTC
CASSESGGIGETQYF
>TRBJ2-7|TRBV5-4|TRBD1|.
TGTGCCAGCAGCCCAGGCGGACAGGGTGGCTACGAGCAGTACTTC
CASSPGGQGGYEQYF
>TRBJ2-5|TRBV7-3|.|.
TGTGCCAGCAGGTTAACGGGGACGTGGGACCAGTACTTC
CASRLTGTWDQYF
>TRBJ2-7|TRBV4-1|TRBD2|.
TGCGCCAGCAGCCAAGCTTTCCCGGCAGCGGGACCTTCCTACGAGCAGTACTTC
CASSQAFPAAGPSYEQYF
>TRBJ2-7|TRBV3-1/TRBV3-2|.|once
TGTGCCAGCAGTCGGGGGTACGAGCAGTACTTC
CASSRGYEQYF
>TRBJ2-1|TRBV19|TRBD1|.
TGTGCCAGTAGTTTGATGCCGAGGACAGGGATCTACAATGAGCAGTTCTTC
CASSLMPRTGIYNEQFF
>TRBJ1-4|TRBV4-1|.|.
TGCGCCAGCAGACAGAACAGCGGGGAAAAACTGTTTTTT
CASRQNSGEKLFF
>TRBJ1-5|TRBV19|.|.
TGTGCCAGTCAGGTCGGGGGCAATCAGCCCCAGCATTTT
CASQVGGNQPQHF
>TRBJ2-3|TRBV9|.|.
TGTGCCAGCAGCGTGCAACACACAGATACGCAGTATTTT
CASSVQHTDTQYF
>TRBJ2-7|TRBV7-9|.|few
TGTGCCAGCAGCTTTACGGAGAGCTCCTACGAGCAGTACTTC
CASSFTESSYEQYF
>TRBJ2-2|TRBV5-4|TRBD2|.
TGTGCCAGCAGCTTGAAAGCCCCCAGCGGGAGTACCGGGGAGCTGTTTTTT
CASSLKAPSGSTGELFF
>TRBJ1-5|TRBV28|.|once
TGTGCCAGCAGTTTACAGGGAAATCAGCCCCAGCATTTT
CASSLQGNQPQHF
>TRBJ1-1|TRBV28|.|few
TGTGCCAGCAGTATGGGGGACGCTCGGAACACTGAAGCTTTCTTT
CASSMGDARNTEAFF
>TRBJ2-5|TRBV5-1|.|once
TGCGCCAGCAGTTTTCGGGGTGGGGAACAAGAGACCCAGTACTTC
CASSFRGGEQETQYF
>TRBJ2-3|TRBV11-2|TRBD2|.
TGTGCCAGCAGCCTGCTAGCGGGAGCATGGGCAGATACGCAGTATTTT
CASSLLAGAWADTQYF
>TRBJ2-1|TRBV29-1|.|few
TGCAGCATACCTAGCTTTCCCTCCTACAATGAGCAGTTCTTC
CSIPSFPSYNEQFF
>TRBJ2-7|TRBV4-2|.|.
TGTGCCAGCAGCCAAGATCCCGGGAGCTCCTACGAGCAGTACTTC
CASSQDPGSSYEQYF
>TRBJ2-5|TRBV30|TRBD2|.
TGTGCCTGGAGTTCGGCAAAAAGGACTAGCGGAGGACTACAAGAGACCCAGTACTTC
CAWSSAKRTSGGLQETQYF
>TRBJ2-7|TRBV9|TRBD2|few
TGTGCCAGCAGCGTAGATAGCGGGAGCTCCTACGAGCAGTACTTC
CASSVDSGSSYEQYF
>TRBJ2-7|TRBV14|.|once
TGTGCCAGCAGCCAAGGAGGGGCCTTCACGGGGGAGCAGTACTTC
CASSQGGAFTGEQYF
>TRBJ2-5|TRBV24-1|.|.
TGTGCCACCAGTGATGATCCGGGAGAAGGGGGTCTTGAGTACGAGACCCAGTACTTC
CATSDDPGEGGLEYETQYF
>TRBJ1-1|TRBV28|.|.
TGTGCCAGCAGTTTCCGTATGGGGCACCGGAACACTGAAGCTTTCTTT
CASSFRMGHRNTEAFF
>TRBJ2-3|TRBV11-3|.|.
TGTGCCAGCAGCCTCAACAAGTTAGATACGCAGTATTTT
CASSLNKLDTQYF
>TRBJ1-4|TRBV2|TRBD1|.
TGTGCCAGCAGTTCGCAGACAGGGACTAATGAAAAACTGTTTTTT
CASSSQTGTNEKLFF